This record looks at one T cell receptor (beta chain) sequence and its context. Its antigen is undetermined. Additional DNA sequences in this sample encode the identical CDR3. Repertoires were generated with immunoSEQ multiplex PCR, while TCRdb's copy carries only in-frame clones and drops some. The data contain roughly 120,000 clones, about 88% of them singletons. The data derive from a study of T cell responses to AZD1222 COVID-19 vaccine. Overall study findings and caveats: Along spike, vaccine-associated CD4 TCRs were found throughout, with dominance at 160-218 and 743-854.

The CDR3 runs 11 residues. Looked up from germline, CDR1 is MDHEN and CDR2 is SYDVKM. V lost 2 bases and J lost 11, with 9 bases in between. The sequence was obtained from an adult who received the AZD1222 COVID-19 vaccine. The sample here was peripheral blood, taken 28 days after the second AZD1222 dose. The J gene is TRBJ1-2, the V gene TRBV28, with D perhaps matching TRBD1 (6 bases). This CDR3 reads CASSLGQGYTF. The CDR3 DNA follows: TGTGCCAGCAGTTTAGGGCAGGGGTACACCTTC.